Listed below are T cell receptor beta chains from one sample, sequenced in a study of cytomegalovirus exposure and HLA in healthy donors. Data came from immunoSEQ multiplex PCR; TCRdb stores just in-frame clones and leaves some out. The table includes 150,000 to 200,000 clones, roughly 80% detected once. The sequencing sample was made of PBMCs. The receptors derive from a boy aged 10-17 years in good health and CMV-seronegative. CDR3s include the opening cysteine and the closing phenylalanine or tryptophan. A D gene is named only where the DNA matches it firmly. Size is stated for part of the rows, as once, few or many counts, or as a class when the clone is expanded.

once	TRBV2	TRBD1	TRBJ1-2	TGTGCCAGCAGTCGGACAGGGGGCAATGGCTACACCTTC	CASSRTGGNGYTF
NA	TRBV11-1	TRBD1	TRBJ2-7	TGTGCCAGCAGCCGGGACAGTACCTACGAGCAGTACTTC	CASSRDSTYEQYF
NA	TRBV6-4	NA	TRBJ2-7	TGTGCCAGCGGGAGACAACCCTACGAGCAGTACTTC	CASGRQPYEQYF
NA	TRBV28	NA	TRBJ1-1	TGTGCCAGCAGTAAGCGGGGCAGACCTGAAGCTTTCTTT	CASSKRGRPEAFF
NA	TRBV9	NA	TRBJ1-4	TGTGCCAGCAGCGTAGCAGGGGCGGGTAATGAAAAACTGTTTTTT	CASSVAGAGNEKLFF
NA	TRBV4-2	TRBD2	TRBJ2-7	TGTGCCAGCAGCCAAGATGGGACTAGCGGGAGCTACGAGCAGTACTTC	CASSQDGTSGSYEQYF
NA	TRBV10-3	TRBD2	TRBJ2-4	TGTGCCATCAGTGAGGGACTAGCGGGGGGCGGGGACATTCAGTACTTC	CAISEGLAGGGDIQYF
NA	TRBV29-1	TRBD1	TRBJ1-5	TGCAGCGTTGGACAGGGGACTAATCAGCCCCAGCATTTT	CSVGQGTNQPQHF
few	TRBV6-6	NA	TRBJ1-1	TGTGCCAGCAGTTACGGTAGCACTGAAGCTTTCTTT	CASSYGSTEAFF
NA	TRBV6-1	TRBD1	TRBJ1-2	TGTGCCAGCACCAAGGACAGGTTGCAAGATGGCTACACCTTC	CASTKDRLQDGYTF
NA	TRBV11-2	NA	TRBJ1-5	TGTGCCAGCAGCTTAGATCTCAATCAGCCCCAGCATTTT	CASSLDLNQPQHF
NA	TRBV5-6	NA	TRBJ1-5	TGTGCCAGCAGTTCCAGGAATCAGCCCCAGCATTTT	CASSSRNQPQHF
NA	TRBV30	TRBD1	TRBJ1-4	TGTGCCTGGAGTTATCCGGGACAGGGGGTTGAAAAACTGTTTTTT	CAWSYPGQGVEKLFF
NA	TRBV2	NA	TRBJ1-2	TGTGCCAGCAGTGAAACCGGACCGGGGTCTGACTATGGCTACACCTTC	CASSETGPGSDYGYTF
few	TRBV6-1	NA	TRBJ1-2	TGTGCCAGCTTTCAAGACCCGGGTTATGGCTACACCTTC	CASFQDPGYGYTF
once	TRBV7-9	TRBD1	TRBJ2-2	TGTGCCAGCAGCCCGCCCTCCGGGACAGGGATTGACACCGGGGAGCTGTTTTTT	CASSPPSGTGIDTGELFF
NA	TRBV2	TRBD1	TRBJ2-7	TGTGCCAGCAGTCGGGACAGGGGCGCGTACGAGCAGTACTTC	CASSRDRGAYEQYF
NA	TRBV7-2	TRBD2	TRBJ2-7	TGTGCCAGCAGCTGGGGACTAGCGGGAGTCTACGAGCAGTACTTC	CASSWGLAGVYEQYF
NA	TRBV9	TRBD1	TRBJ1-1	TGTGCCAGCAGCGTGGGAGGGACAGGGATTAACACTGAAGCTTTCTTT	CASSVGGTGINTEAFF
NA	TRBV5-1	TRBD1	TRBJ1-2	TGCGCCAGCAGAATACAGGGGGCTCTAGTCGGAGGCTACACCTTC	CASRIQGALVGGYTF
NA	TRBV2	NA	TRBJ1-1	TGTGCCAGCAGTGTCCGAGTGAACACTGAAGCTTTCTTT	CASSVRVNTEAFF
NA	TRBV6-5	TRBD1	TRBJ1-6	TGTGCCAGCAGTGAAGGGACAGGGGGTTCACCCCTCCACTTT	CASSEGTGGSPLHF
once	TRBV7-9	TRBD1	TRBJ2-2	TGTGCCAGCAGCCCGACAGGGGGACCGAACACCGGGGAGCTGTTTTTT	CASSPTGGPNTGELFF
NA	TRBV27	TRBD2	TRBJ2-5	TGTGCCAGCAGCCCCCCGGGCGGGGGGATCCAAGAGACCCAGTACTTC	CASSPPGGGIQETQYF
NA	TRBV7-3	TRBD1	TRBJ2-5	TGTGCCAGCAGCCTCGGGACAGGGGATGTTGGGGAGACCCAGTACTTC	CASSLGTGDVGETQYF
NA	TRBV6-1	NA	TRBJ1-1	TGTGCCAGCAGAAAAGATCAGGCTTGGAACACTGAAGCTTTCTTT	CASRKDQAWNTEAFF
NA	TRBV19	NA	TRBJ1-3	TGTGCCAGTAGTATACTCTCTGGAAACACCATATATTTT	CASSILSGNTIYF
few	TRBV6-6	TRBD1	TRBJ1-3	TGTGCCAGTTCGTACAGGGGGTCTGGAAACACCATATATTTT	CASSYRGSGNTIYF
NA	TRBV2	TRBD2	TRBJ2-7	TGTGCCAGCGGGAGGGTCGGCTCCTACGAGCAGTACTTC	CASGRVGSYEQYF
NA	TRBV7-3	TRBD1	TRBJ1-2	TGTGCCAGCAGCTTAACCGGGACAGGGGTCTATGGCTACACCTTC	CASSLTGTGVYGYTF
NA	TRBV18	TRBD2	TRBJ2-7	TGTGCCAGCTCACCAATAAGGGAGGGCGAGCAGTACTTC	CASSPIREGEQYF
NA	TRBV13	TRBD2	TRBJ2-7	TGTGCCAGCAGCTTAAATCCCGGGACTAGCGGGTACGAGCAGTACTTC	CASSLNPGTSGYEQYF
NA	TRBV5-1	NA	TRBJ1-2	TGCGCCAGCAGCTTGGTTCTGAGCATTACCACTAACTATGGCTACACCTTC	CASSLVLSITTNYGYTF
NA	TRBV5-6	TRBD2	TRBJ2-1	TGTGCCAGCAGCGGGACCAGCGGGAGGGCCCTTAGCTACGATGAGCAGTTCTTC	CASSGTSGRALSYDEQFF
few	TRBV12-5	NA	TRBJ2-1	TGTGCTAGTGGTTTTATGGGGAGCTCCTACAATGAGCAGTTCTTC	CASGFMGSSYNEQFF
once	TRBV5-4	NA	TRBJ2-3	TGTGCCAGCAGTCCCTACCCGGATACGCAGTATTTT	CASSPYPDTQYF
NA	TRBV4-2	NA	TRBJ2-1	TGTGCCAGCAGGGACTGGAAGAGCTCCTACAATGAGCAGTTCTTC	CASRDWKSSYNEQFF
NA	TRBV15	NA	TRBJ2-7	TGTGCCACCAGCAGAGATAGGAGTTACGAGCAGTACTTC	CATSRDRSYEQYF
once	TRBV7-3	NA	TRBJ1-6	TGTGCCAGCAGCTTATTCTCAGGGGCTAATTCACCCCTCCACTTT	CASSLFSGANSPLHF
NA	TRBV6-1	TRBD2	TRBJ2-7	TGTGCCAGCAGTGAGCGGGGAGGGTCCTACGAGCAGTACTTC	CASSERGGSYEQYF
NA	TRBV28	NA	TRBJ1-5	TGTGCCAGCATGAGAGGAAACCGGGATCAGCCCCAGCATTTT	CASMRGNRDQPQHF
NA	TRBV9	NA	TRBJ2-3	TGTGCCAGCAGCGGAAGGACTGGTAGCACAGATACGCAGTATTTT	CASSGRTGSTDTQYF
NA	TRBV11-1	NA	TRBJ2-3	TGTGCCAGCAGCTTAATAAGGAAGTCGGGAGTGGCAGATACGCAGTATTTT	CASSLIRKSGVADTQYF
NA	TRBV7-8	TRBD1	TRBJ1-5	TGTGCCAGCAGCTTATACAGGGGGCTGGGGGGCAATCAGCCCCAGCATTTT	CASSLYRGLGGNQPQHF
NA	TRBV6-4	TRBD2	TRBJ2-4	TGTGCCAGGATTAGCGGGAGGGAAAACATTCAGTACTTC	CARISGRENIQYF
NA	TRBV5-1	NA	TRBJ1-1	TGCGCCAGCAGCTCCAATGTTAACACTGAAGCTTTCTTT	CASSSNVNTEAFF
NA	TRBV19	TRBD1	TRBJ1-2	TGTGCCAGTAGTTCGCAACAGGGGGCGCATGGCTACACCTTC	CASSSQQGAHGYTF
NA	TRBV7-9	TRBD1	TRBJ2-7	TGTGCCAGCAGCTCGAAATGGGGACAGATCTACGAGCAGTACTTC	CASSSKWGQIYEQYF
NA	TRBV6-6	NA	TRBJ2-2	TGTGCCAGCAGTATCCAGGGAACCGGGGAGCTGTTTTTT	CASSIQGTGELFF
NA	TRBV9	TRBD2	TRBJ2-1	TGTGCCAGCAGCGTCAGAGCGGGAGTCGCCAATGAGCAGTTCTTC	CASSVRAGVANEQFF
NA	TRBV10-1	TRBD2	TRBJ2-5	TGCGCCAGCAGTGACGGTCCTAGCGGGCCGGGGGAGACCCAGTACTTC	CASSDGPSGPGETQYF
NA	TRBV6-1	NA	TRBJ1-5	TGTGCCAGCAGTGAACTTAAAACGGGGGTGATGGGCAATCAGCCCCAGCATTTT	CASSELKTGVMGNQPQHF
NA	TRBV5-5	TRBD1	TRBJ2-7	TGTGCCAGCAGCTCGGGACAGAACTACGAGCAGTACTTC	CASSSGQNYEQYF
NA	TRBV7-2	NA	TRBJ1-2	TGTGCCAGCAGCCAACAGGACTATGGCTACACCTTC	CASSQQDYGYTF
NA	TRBV19	NA	TRBJ2-7	TGTGCCAGTAGTATAAGGGACTCCTCGCCCTACGAGCAGTACTTC	CASSIRDSSPYEQYF
NA	TRBV29-1	TRBD2	TRBJ2-7	TGCAGCGTCTTTAGCGGGGGTTCCTACGAGCAGTACTTC	CSVFSGGSYEQYF
NA	TRBV4-1	NA	TRBJ1-5	TGCGCCAGCAGCCAAGGACAGGTGGAGCCCCAGCATTTT	CASSQGQVEPQHF
NA	TRBV11-3	TRBD1	TRBJ1-1	TGTGCCAGCAGCTTCCGACAGGGTGGAACTTTCTTT	CASSFRQGGTFF
few	TRBV2	TRBD1	TRBJ1-1	TGTGCCAGCAGCCGGGACAGGAACACTGAAGCTTTCTTT	CASSRDRNTEAFF
once	TRBV15	TRBD2	TRBJ2-5	TGTGCCACCAGCAGGGAAGAGACTAGCGGGAGAAGGACCCAGTACTTC	CATSREETSGRRTQYF